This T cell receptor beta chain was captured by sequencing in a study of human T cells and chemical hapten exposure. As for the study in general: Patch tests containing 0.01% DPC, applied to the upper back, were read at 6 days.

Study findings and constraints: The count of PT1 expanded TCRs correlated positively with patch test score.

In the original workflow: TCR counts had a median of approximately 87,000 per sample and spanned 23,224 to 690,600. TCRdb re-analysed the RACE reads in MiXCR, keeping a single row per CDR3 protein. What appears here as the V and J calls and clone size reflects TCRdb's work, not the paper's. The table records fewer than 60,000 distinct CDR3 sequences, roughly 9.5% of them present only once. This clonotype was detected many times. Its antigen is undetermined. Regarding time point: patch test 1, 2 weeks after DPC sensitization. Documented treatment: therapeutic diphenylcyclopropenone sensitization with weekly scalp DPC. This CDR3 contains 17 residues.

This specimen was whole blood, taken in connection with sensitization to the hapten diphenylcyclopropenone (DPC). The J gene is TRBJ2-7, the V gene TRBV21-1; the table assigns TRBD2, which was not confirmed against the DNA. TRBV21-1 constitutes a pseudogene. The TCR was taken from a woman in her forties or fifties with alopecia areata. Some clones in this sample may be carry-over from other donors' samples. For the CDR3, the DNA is TGTGCCAGCAGCAAAGGAATATCACAGCGGGAGTCGTACGAGCAGTACTTC. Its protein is CASSKGISQRESYEQYF.